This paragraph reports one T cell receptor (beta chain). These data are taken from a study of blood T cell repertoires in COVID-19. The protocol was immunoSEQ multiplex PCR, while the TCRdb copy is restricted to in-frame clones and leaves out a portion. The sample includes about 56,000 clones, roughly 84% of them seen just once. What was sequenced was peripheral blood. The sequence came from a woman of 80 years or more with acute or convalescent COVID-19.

The CDR3 here is CASSLEGAQQPQHF. Written as DNA, the CDR3 is TGTGCCAGCAGCTTAGAAGGGGCTCAGCAGCCCCAGCATTTT. The rearrangement joins TRBV7-2 to TRBJ1-5; maybe TRBD1 (5 bases). This CDR3 is built from 14 residues. Germline V gene lookup returns CDR1 SGHTA and CDR2 FQGNSA. Trimming pared 1 base from V and 7 bases from J, leaving 11 bases between.